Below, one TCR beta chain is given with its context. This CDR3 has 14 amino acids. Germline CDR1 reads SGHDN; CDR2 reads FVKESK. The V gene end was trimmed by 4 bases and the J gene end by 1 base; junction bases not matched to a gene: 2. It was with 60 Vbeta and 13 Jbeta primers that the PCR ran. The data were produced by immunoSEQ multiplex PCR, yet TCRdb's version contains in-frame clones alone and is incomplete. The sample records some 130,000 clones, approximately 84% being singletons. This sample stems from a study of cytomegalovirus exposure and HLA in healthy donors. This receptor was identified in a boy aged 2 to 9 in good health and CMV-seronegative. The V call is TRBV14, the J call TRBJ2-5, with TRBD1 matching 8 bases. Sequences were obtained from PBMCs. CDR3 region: CASSRGQVQETQYF. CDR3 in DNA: TGTGCCAGCAGCCGGGGACAGGTCCAAGAGACCCAGTACTTC. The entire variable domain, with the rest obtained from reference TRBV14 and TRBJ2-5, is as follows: EAGVTQFPSHSVIEKGQTVTLRCDPISGHDNLYWYRRVMGKEIKFLLHFVKESKQDESGMPNNRFLAERTGGTYSTLKVQPAELEDSGVYFCASSRGQVQETQYFGPGTRLLVL.